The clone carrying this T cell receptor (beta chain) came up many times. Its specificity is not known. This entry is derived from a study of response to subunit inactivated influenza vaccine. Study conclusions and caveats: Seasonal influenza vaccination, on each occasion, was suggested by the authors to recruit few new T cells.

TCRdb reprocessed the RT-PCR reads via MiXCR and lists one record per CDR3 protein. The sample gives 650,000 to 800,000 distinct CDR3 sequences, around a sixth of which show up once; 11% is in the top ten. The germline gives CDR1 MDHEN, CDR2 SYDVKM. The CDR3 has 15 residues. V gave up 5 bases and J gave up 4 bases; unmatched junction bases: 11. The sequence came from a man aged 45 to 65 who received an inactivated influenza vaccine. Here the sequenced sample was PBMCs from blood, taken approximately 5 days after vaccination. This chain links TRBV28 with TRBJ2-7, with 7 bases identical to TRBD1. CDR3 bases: TGTGCCAGCAGTATACCAGGGGGTAGAAGGTACGAGCAGTACTTC. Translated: CASSIPGGRRYEQYF.